Given below is one T cell receptor beta chain in context. Its antigen is still unknown. The data were taken from a study of post-analysis software for immune sequencing data. Study information: Multiple sclerosis in the patients followed relapsing-remitting, secondary progressive and progressive-relapsing courses.

Study observations and caveats: Compared with controls, patients had more of five or six TRBV segments, including TRBV5-6, TRBV5-1 and TRBV20-1.

Unique molecular identifiers were built into the TCR beta cDNA libraries. TCRdb fed the PCR reads into MiXCR, producing one record per CDR3 protein. The table includes hundreds of thousands of distinct CDR3 sequences, about 60% detected once. The germline gives CDR1 LGHNA, CDR2 YNFKEQ. Trimming removed 4 bases at V and 0 bases at J, with 12 bases between. The CDR3 length is 15 residues. The rearrangement uses TRBV4-2 and TRBJ2-5, with D perhaps TRBD1 or TRBD2 (5 bases each). Sequencing was carried out using blood. This TCR was sampled from a girl aged 2 to 10 with multiple sclerosis. CDR3 in amino acids: CASSRTGTHQETQYF. For the CDR3, the DNA is TGTGCCAGCAGCCGCACCGGGACGCACCAAGAGACCCAGTACTTC.